This T cell receptor beta chain was found in a study of blood T cell repertoires in COVID-19. Study-level information: Sites across the United States, Italy and Spain contributed samples from acute and convalescent COVID-19.

The protocol was immunoSEQ multiplex PCR, while the TCRdb copy is restricted to in-frame clones and leaves out a portion. The sample lists around 300,000 clones; around 90% were seen once. CDR3 length: 14 residues. Trimming removed 2 bases from V and 1 base from J; junction bases left unmatched: 1. Germline V gene lookup returns CDR1 ENHRY and CDR2 SYGVKD. The rearrangement joins TRBV10-3 to TRBJ2-5, with 7 bases aligning to TRBD2. Sequences were obtained from peripheral blood. The TCR comes from a man younger than 35 with active or convalescent COVID-19. DNA for the CDR3: TGTGCCATCAGTGAGAGCGGGGCCCAAGAGACCCAGTACTTC. Translating it yields CAISESGAQETQYF.